This is a list of T cell receptor beta chains from one sample in a study of OX40 agonist ivuxolimab in advanced cancers. Sequencing used immunoSEQ multiplex PCR; TCRdb keeps in-frame clones, though not all of them. The sample includes 80,000 to 100,000 clones, 80% to 90% seen only once; the top ten take about 0.29%. The material was CD4+ or CD8+ T cells sorted from blood, obtained in a trial of the OX40 agonist ivuxolimab. These receptors all come from an adult with an advanced solid tumor such as melanoma, head and neck, liver or kidney cancer. CDR3s include the opening cysteine and the closing phenylalanine or tryptophan. A D gene is named only where the DNA matches it firmly. Not every row has a clone size; where given, it reads once, few, many or a size class.

D | J | size | V | CDR3 | DNA
NA | TRBJ1-3 | NA | TRBV25-1 | CASTTGYSGNTIYF | TGTGCCAGCACCACAGGGTACTCTGGAAACACCATATATTTT
TRBD1 | TRBJ2-5 | NA | TRBV7-9 | CASSSDRGKETQYF | TGTGCCAGCAGCTCGGACAGGGGGAAGGAGACCCAGTACTTC
TRBD2 | TRBJ2-1 | NA | TRBV18 | CASSQREGRDEQFF | TGTGCCAGCTCCCAGCGTGAGGGGAGGGATGAGCAGTTCTTC
NA | TRBJ2-7 | NA | TRBV2 | CASTRDGSTYEQYF | TGTGCCAGCACTCGGGACGGCTCAACCTACGAGCAGTACTTC
TRBD1 | TRBJ1-2 | NA | TRBV10-1 | CASSDGQGNYGYTF | TGCGCCAGCAGTGATGGACAGGGGAACTATGGCTACACCTTC
TRBD1 | TRBJ1-6 | NA | TRBV30 | CAWSQESGGRSPLHF | TGTGCCTGGAGCCAGGAGTCAGGGGGCAGGTCACCCCTCCACTTT
NA | TRBJ1-1 | NA | TRBV29-1 | CSVDGRGIGSFF | TGCAGCGTTGATGGCAGGGGTATTGGGTCTTTCTTT
NA | TRBJ2-3 | NA | TRBV30 | CAWSPSPTGSVSTDTQYF | TGTGCCTGGAGTCCCTCCCCGACAGGTTCGGTGAGCACAGATACGCAGTATTTT
TRBD1 | TRBJ2-5 | NA | TRBV5-1 | CASSLEGGNQETQYF | TGCGCCAGCAGCTTGGAAGGGGGCAACCAAGAGACCCAGTACTTC
NA | TRBJ2-7 | NA | TRBV25-1 | CASSDPKGVQGYEQYF | TGTGCCAGCAGTGACCCGAAAGGGGTACAGGGATACGAGCAGTACTTC
TRBD1 | TRBJ2-5 | NA | TRBV7-2 | CASSLGTGGETQYF | TGTGCCAGCAGCCTCGGGACAGGGGGAGAGACCCAGTACTTC
NA | TRBJ2-3 | NA | TRBV2 | CASSEVSGFSDTQYF | TGTGCCAGCAGTGAAGTATCTGGCTTCTCCGATACGCAGTATTTT
TRBD1 | TRBJ1-6 | NA | TRBV10-2 | CASSDTGGSNSPLHF | TGCGCCAGCAGTGATACAGGGGGTTCCAATTCACCCCTCCACTTT
TRBD1 | TRBJ2-3 | NA | TRBV7-8 | CASSSGQGRTDTQYF | TGTGCCAGCAGCTCTGGACAGGGACGCACAGATACGCAGTATTTT
NA | TRBJ2-7 | NA | TRBV4-1 | CASTQDSSGSLSYEQYF | TGCGCCAGCACCCAAGATTCGTCAGGATCTCTCTCCTACGAGCAGTACTTC
TRBD2 | TRBJ2-1 | few | TRBV5-1 | CASSWVASGVNEQFF | TGCGCCAGCAGCTGGGTGGCTAGCGGGGTTAATGAGCAGTTCTTC
TRBD1 | TRBJ1-2 | many | TRBV10-3 | CAIKGGEGGYTF | TGTGCCATCAAAGGGGGCGAAGGTGGCTACACCTTC
NA | TRBJ2-5 | NA | TRBV21-1 | CASTFGRGQETQYF | TGTGCCAGCACCTTTGGAAGGGGCCAAGAGACCCAGTACTTC
TRBD1 | TRBJ2-6 | NA | TRBV11-2 | CASSRRDRGPSGANVLTF | TGTGCCAGCAGCCGACGGGACAGGGGCCCCTCTGGGGCCAACGTCCTGACTTTC
TRBD1 | TRBJ1-2 | NA | TRBV6-5 | CASSYSSGGADGYTF | TGTGCCAGCAGTTACTCGTCAGGGGGCGCCGATGGCTACACCTTC
TRBD1 | TRBJ1-6 | NA | TRBV19 | CASSTAGGGNSPLHF | TGTGCCAGTAGTACGGCAGGGGGGGGTAATTCACCCCTCCACTTT
TRBD2 | TRBJ2-3 | NA | TRBV6-5 | CASSPGRGGADTQYF | TGTGCCAGCAGCCCGGGCCGCGGGGGGGCAGATACGCAGTATTTT
NA | TRBJ1-3 | NA | TRBV13 | CASSFAVAGNTIYF | TGTGCCAGCAGCTTCGCAGTGGCTGGAAACACCATATATTTT
NA | TRBJ1-6 | NA | TRBV6-5 | CASSYAGAGSPLHF | TGTGCCAGCAGTTACGCGGGGGCAGGTTCACCCCTCCACTTT
NA | TRBJ2-1 | NA | TRBV16 | CASSLRERRGADEQFF | TGTGCCAGCAGCCTTAGAGAAAGAAGGGGGGCCGATGAGCAGTTCTTC
NA | TRBJ2-7 | once | TRBV27 | CASSLTFGDYEQYF | TGTGCCAGCAGTTTAACGTTTGGGGACTACGAGCAGTACTTC
NA | TRBJ1-2 | once | TRBV18 | CASSPNGDLRNGYTF | TGTGCCAGCTCACCAAATGGGGACTTAAGGAATGGCTACACCTTC
TRBD2 | TRBJ2-3 | once | TRBV11-2 | CASTGWALAGVRDTQYF | TGTGCCAGCACTGGCTGGGCTCTAGCGGGGGTTAGGGATACGCAGTATTTT
TRBD1 | TRBJ2-3 | NA | TRBV9 | CASSSGHPGTGRPKGTQYF | TGTGCCAGCAGCTCCGGCCACCCCGGGACAGGCCGGCCTAAGGGTACGCAGTATTTT
TRBD1 | TRBJ2-1 | NA | TRBV30 | CACWPGQGLSSYNEQFF | TGTGCCTGCTGGCCCGGACAGGGTCTATCATCCTACAATGAGCAGTTCTTC
NA | TRBJ1-5 | NA | TRBV29-1 | CSVRQQADQPQHF | TGCAGCGTCCGACAACAAGCTGATCAGCCCCAGCATTTT
TRBD2 | TRBJ2-3 | NA | TRBV6-1 | CASSVRSGGSTDTQYF | TGTGCCAGCAGTGTACGTAGCGGGGGGAGCACAGATACGCAGTATTTT
NA | TRBJ1-1 | NA | TRBV9 | CASSVEVWNTEAFF | TGTGCCAGCAGCGTAGAGGTTTGGAACACTGAAGCTTTCTTT
NA | TRBJ1-2 | NA | TRBV5-6 | CASSPPGLYGYTF | TGTGCCAGCAGCCCTCCAGGCCTTTATGGCTACACCTTC
NA | TRBJ2-7 | once | TRBV10-3 | CAISAGAGVYEQYF | TGTGCCATCAGTGCTGGGGCAGGGGTGTACGAGCAGTACTTC
NA | TRBJ2-7 | NA | TRBV5-4 | CASSLPRQGSYEQYF | TGTGCCAGCAGCTTGCCCCGTCAGGGATCCTACGAGCAGTACTTC
TRBD2 | TRBJ2-1 | few | TRBV7-2 | CASSFSSGGHNEQFF | TGTGCCAGCAGCTTTTCTAGCGGGGGCCACAATGAGCAGTTCTTC
NA | TRBJ2-5 | NA | TRBV27 | CASNRRGSGETQYF | TGTGCCAGCAATCGGCGGGGCTCAGGGGAGACCCAGTACTTC
NA | TRBJ1-3 | NA | TRBV5-1 | CASSPSDGFPISGNTIYF | TGCGCCAGCAGCCCTTCGGACGGATTCCCAATCTCTGGAAACACCATATATTTT
NA | TRBJ1-1 | NA | TRBV28 | CASSLGGATEAFF | TGTGCCAGCAGTCTAGGCGGAGCCACTGAAGCTTTCTTT
NA | TRBJ1-5 | NA | TRBV2 | CASTRGNQPQHF | TGTGCCAGCACGAGGGGCAATCAGCCCCAGCATTTT
NA | TRBJ1-4 | NA | TRBV28 | CASSLPTREKLFF | TGTGCCAGCAGTTTACCCACCCGGGAAAAACTGTTTTTT
TRBD1 | TRBJ2-7 | NA | TRBV7-8 | CASSSGQVLYEQYF | TGTGCCAGCAGCTCGGGACAGGTCCTCTACGAGCAGTACTTC
TRBD1 | TRBJ1-5 | NA | TRBV23-1 | CANPRGADHSNQPQHF | TGCGCCAACCCCAGGGGGGCAGACCATAGCAATCAGCCCCAGCATTTT
NA | TRBJ2-3 | NA | TRBV6-1 | CASSESSRRDTQYF | TGTGCCAGCAGTGAAAGCAGTAGGCGAGATACGCAGTATTTT
NA | TRBJ2-1 | NA | TRBV9 | CASSVSISERLDNEQFF | TGTGCCAGCAGCGTATCGATATCGGAGCGCCTCGACAATGAGCAGTTCTTC
NA | TRBJ1-4 | NA | TRBV10-2 | CASSGLSNEKLFF | TGCGCCAGCAGCGGGCTAAGTAATGAAAAACTGTTTTTT
NA | TRBJ2-1 | NA | TRBV11-2 | CASRPGPSSYNEQFF | TGTGCCAGCAGGCCCGGGCCGAGCTCCTACAATGAGCAGTTCTTC
NA | TRBJ2-7 | NA | TRBV29-1 | CSAGDYEQYF | TGCAGCGCCGGGGACTACGAGCAGTACTTC
TRBD1 | TRBJ1-2 | NA | TRBV7-9 | CASSPPGQGYNYGYTF | TGTGCCAGCAGCCCCCCGGGACAGGGGTATAACTATGGCTACACCTTC
TRBD1 | TRBJ1-6 | NA | TRBV4-1 | CASSLDRANSPLHF | TGCGCCAGCAGCCTCGACAGGGCTAATTCACCCCTCCACTTT
NA | TRBJ2-1 | NA | TRBV5-4 | CASSFGRGDKNEQFF | TGTGCCAGCAGCTTCGGCAGGGGAGATAAGAATGAGCAGTTCTTC
TRBD1 | TRBJ1-2 | NA | TRBV29-1 | CSVEGDGQGIPGYTF | TGCAGCGTTGAAGGGGACGGACAGGGGATACCTGGCTACACCTTC
NA | TRBJ2-2 | NA | TRBV27 | CASIAGRTNTGELFF | TGTGCCAGCATCGCGGGACGAACGAACACCGGGGAGCTGTTTTTT
NA | TRBJ2-1 | NA | TRBV19 | CASSMGTGTRNLGEQFF | TGTGCCAGTAGTATGGGAACAGGAACGAGGAACCTTGGGGAGCAGTTCTTC